This T cell receptor beta chain appears in the sequencing data of a study of blood T cells in healthy people across ages. This clonotype was counted a single time. The antigen remains undetermined. The second PCR ran about 6 to 11 cycles with a sample-barcoded 5' primer and J-beta primers. TCRdb fed the 5' RACE reads into MiXCR, producing one record per CDR3 protein. The table lists some 1,500,000 distinct CDR3 sequences, approximately 42% of them singletons. Germline loops: CDR1 LNHNV, CDR2 YYDKDF (reference sequence). V was pared by 0 bases and J by 5 bases, with 30 bases between. CDR3 length: 21 residues. The study, taken as a whole, reports: Older age went with lower TCR beta diversity per million T cells, in a roughly linear way.

Samples each yielded at least 5 micrograms of total RNA. Sequencing input: blood. V and J are TRBV15 and TRBJ2-3; tentatively, D is TRBD2 (6 bases). This TCR derives from a woman aged 18-29 years in good health. CDR3 in DNA: TGTGCCACCAGCAGAGATTGGGATCAAGTAGGGTGTAGCGGAGTGGGAGATACGCAGTATTTT. Residues: CATSRDWDQVGCSGVGDTQYF.